The subject of this entry is one TCR beta chain. The antigen remains unidentified. PCR involved 60 Vbeta and 13 Jbeta primers. TCRdb's table, derived via immunoSEQ multiplex PCR, lists solely in-frame clones and lacks some. The sample consists of under 250,000 clones, about 83% of them appearing once. This sample was included in a study of cytomegalovirus exposure and HLA in healthy donors. General observations from the study: It emerged from a later analysis that several of the most significant clusters appeared to be linked to common viral pathogens.

This sequence originates from a woman aged 50 to 60 in good health and CMV-seropositive. The sample comprised PBMCs.

The CDR3 loop is CAWSPPGGYEQYF. Written as DNA, the CDR3 is TGTGCCTGGAGCCCGCCTGGCGGTTACGAGCAGTACTTC. V is TRBV30 and J is TRBJ2-7; D is uncertain. In germline, CDR1 is GTSNPN, CDR2 SVGIG (reference sequence). The CDR3 spans 13 residues. V lost 3 bases and J 4 bases, leaving 13 bases between the germline ends. The variable domain in full, with the rest retrieved from reference TRBV30 and TRBJ2-7, is SQTIHQWPATLVQPVGSPLSLECTVEGTSNPNLYWYRQAAGRGLQLLFYSVGIGQISSEVPQNLSASRPQDRQFILSSKKLLLSDSGFYLCAWSPPGGYEQYFGPGTRLTVT.